This T cell receptor beta chain was sequenced during a study of blood T cells in healthy people across ages. Study-wide points: When set beside aged donors, long-lived donors presented more naive CD4+ cells and higher diversity.

Every donor provided around 9.5 milliliters of peripheral blood. Per sample, no less than 6 micrograms of total RNA were extracted. This clonotype was recorded many times. Its specificity is not known. A J-beta primer mix and a sample-barcoded 5' primer were used in a second PCR of roughly 6 to 12 cycles. TCRdb fed the 5' RACE reads into MiXCR, producing one record per CDR3 protein. The sample holds 1.5 million to 2 million distinct CDR3 sequences, 28% seen once. Specimen: blood. This TCR came from a woman aged 25 to 39 in good health.

Here the CDR3 DNA reads TGTGCCAGTACTTCCACCGGGACAGGGTACCAAGAGACCCAGTACTTC. Translation: CASTSTGTGYQETQYF. The chain has TRBV28 and TRBJ2-5, with 9 bases fitting TRBD1. The CDR3 has 16 amino acids. Trimming cost V 9 bases and J 0 bases; bases outside gene matches: 11. The V gene's germline CDR1 is MDHEN and CDR2 SYDVKM.